These 14 T cell receptor beta chains originate from one sample sequenced in a study of cytomegalovirus exposure and HLA in healthy donors. It was with 60 Vbeta and 13 Jbeta primers that the PCR ran. Generated by immunoSEQ multiplex PCR, the TCRdb table keeps only in-frame clones and is missing some. The table includes 95,000 to 100,000 clones, 76% detected once. The sequencing input was PBMCs. The receptors were sampled from a middle-aged man in good health and CMV-seronegative.

This clone was detected only a few times. The rearrangement uses TRBV4-1 and TRBJ2-3, with 10 positions matching TRBD1. Germline loops: CDR1 MGHRA, CDR2 YSYEKL. This CDR3 comprises 16 residues. V was clipped by 0 bases and J by 1 base; unmatched bases: 1. DNA for the CDR3: TGCGCCAGCAGCCAAGAAGGGACAGGGGGCACAGATACGCAGTATTTT. Its translation: CASSQEGTGGTDTQYF.

The J gene is TRBJ2-3, the V gene TRBV11-3; 7 bases match TRBD1. The germline V gene has CDR1 SGHNT and CDR2 YENEEA. The CDR3 extends over 15 amino acids. With V trimmed by 4 bases and J by 2 bases, 6 bases remained unmatched. In DNA, the CDR3 is TGTGCCAGCAGCTCTAGACAGGGTATCACAGATACGCAGTATTTT. Translated, it gives CASSSRQGITDTQYF.

V and J are TRBV18 and TRBJ2-3; 9 bases are shared with TRBD2. CDR1 and CDR2 (germline): KGHSH, LQKENI. The CDR3 contains 15 residues. The V and J ends lost 1 base and 1 base, in that order; junction bases with no gene match: 0. CDR3 sequence reads: CASSPQRGGTDTQYF. The CDR3 DNA is TGTGCCAGCTCACCACAGCGGGGGGGCACAGATACGCAGTATTTT.

The chain links TRBV5-6 to TRBJ2-2; 10 bases fit TRBD1. V dropped 4 bases and J dropped 5; count of bases not matched to a gene: 8. Germline CDR1 reads SGHDT; CDR2 reads YYEEEE. This CDR3 spans 16 amino acids. The chain's CDR3 is CASSPTRDRGTGELFF. CDR3 DNA sequence: TGTGCCAGCAGCCCCACCCGGGACAGGGGAACCGGGGAGCTGTTTTTT.

The gene calls are TRBV7-2 and TRBJ2-3; TRBD1 aligns across 7 bases. The CDR3 covers 16 residues. Trimming took 5 bases from V and 0 from J; bases not matched to a gene: 8. The germline CDR1 and CDR2 sequences are SGHTA and FQGNSA. DNA of the CDR3: TGTGCCAGCAGCACCGGACGGACAGGAAGCACAGATACGCAGTATTTT. It translates to CASSTGRTGSTDTQYF.

Here the CDR3 DNA reads TGTGCCAGCAGCTTGTCAGCCTCCGGGGGGAATGAGCAGTTCTTC. Protein: CASSLSASGGNEQFF. The rearrangement links TRBV5-4 to TRBJ2-1, with 7 bases lining up with TRBD2. CDR1 SGHNT and CDR2 YYREEE come from the germline V gene (reference sequence). The trim removed 1 base at V and 7 bases at J, leaving 8 bases unmatched. The CDR3 runs to 15 residues.

The V call is TRBV10-3, the J call TRBJ2-3; no clear D gene. Deletions cut 6 bases from V and 6 bases from J, with 16 bases between. This CDR3 is built from 14 residues. The germline V gene encodes CDR1 ENHRY and CDR2 SYGVKD. In nucleotides, the CDR3 is TGTGCCATCAGCTTTAACACAGTTCTCGATACGCAGTATTTT. This encodes CAISFNTVLDTQYF.

This chain uses TRBV7-2 with TRBJ2-5; no clear D gene. The CDR3 has 13 residues. Germline V gives CDR1 SGHTA, CDR2 FQGNSA. Trimming stripped 10 bases from V and 4 bases from J, with 16 bases between. This CDR3 is CATTPFFPETQYF. CDR3 DNA: TGTGCCACCACACCTTTTTTTCCAGAGACCCAGTACTTC.

A few counts support this clone. This rearrangement joins TRBV10-2 to TRBJ1-1; D is unclear. CDR1 is WSHSY and CDR2 is SAAADI in the germline V gene. This CDR3 region has 13 residues. The V end lost 3 bases, the J end lost 4 bases, and 9 bases lay between the germline ends. CDR3 nucleotide sequence: TGCGCCAGCAGTGATATGGCAGGCACTGAAGCTTTCTTT. It is translated as CASSDMAGTEAFF.

Concerning this clone itself: This sample also contains other DNA sequences that code for the same CDR3. The rearrangement links TRBV5-1 to TRBJ1-5; tentative D call: TRBD1 (6 bases). The V end was cut by 0 bases, the J end by 4 bases, with 8 bases between. CDR1 is SGHRS, CDR2 YFSETQ, per germline. This CDR3 is built from 14 residues. CDR3 amino acids: CASSLEGGNQPQHF. As DNA, the CDR3 is TGCGCCAGCAGCTTGGAAGGGGGTAATCAGCCCCAGCATTTT.

Worth noting for this clone: The sample holds other DNA sequences that translate to the same CDR3. The V and J genes are TRBV6-9 and TRBJ2-7; no firm D call. Germline lookup yields CDR1 MNHGY and CDR2 SVAAGI. The CDR3 has 16 residues. V was trimmed by 4 bases and J by 3 bases, leaving 19 bases between them. The CDR3 sequence: CASSSAAHAWLYEQYF. CDR3 DNA sequence: TGTGCCAGCAGTTCCGCCGCTCACGCCTGGCTCTACGAGCAGTACTTC.

This clone appeared once. The chain uses TRBV5-4 and TRBJ2-7; TRBD1 agrees at 7 bases. Germline-derived CDR1 and CDR2 are SGHNT and YYREEE (reference sequence). The CDR3 totals 14 residues. The V gene end was trimmed by 4 bases and the J gene end by 3 bases; junction bases not matched to a gene: 7. This CDR3 reads CASSNYRGNYEQYF. The CDR3 region has the DNA TGTGCCAGCAGCAATTACAGGGGAAACTACGAGCAGTACTTC.

This clone showed up just a few times. The V gene is TRBV5-1, the J gene TRBJ1-4, with 7 positions matching TRBD1. This CDR3 is built from 15 residues. Looked up from germline, CDR1 is SGHRS and CDR2 is YFSETQ. V lost 4 bases and J lost 7; bases outside the gene matches: 10. This CDR3 reads CASSRTTGLREKLFF. The CDR3 coding sequence is TGCGCCAGCAGCCGGACGACAGGGCTTCGTGAAAAACTGTTTTTT.

The rearrangement joins TRBV7-2 to TRBJ1-1, with D possibly matching TRBD1 (5 bases). With 4 bases removed from V and 6 bases from J, the gap between germline ends came to 15 bases. The CDR3 extends over 14 amino acids. The germline gives CDR1 SGHTA, CDR2 FQGNSA. The CDR3 loop is CASSYRGGAPEAFF. CDR3 nucleotides: TGTGCCAGCAGCTACCGAGGCGGGGCCCCTGAAGCTTTCTTT.